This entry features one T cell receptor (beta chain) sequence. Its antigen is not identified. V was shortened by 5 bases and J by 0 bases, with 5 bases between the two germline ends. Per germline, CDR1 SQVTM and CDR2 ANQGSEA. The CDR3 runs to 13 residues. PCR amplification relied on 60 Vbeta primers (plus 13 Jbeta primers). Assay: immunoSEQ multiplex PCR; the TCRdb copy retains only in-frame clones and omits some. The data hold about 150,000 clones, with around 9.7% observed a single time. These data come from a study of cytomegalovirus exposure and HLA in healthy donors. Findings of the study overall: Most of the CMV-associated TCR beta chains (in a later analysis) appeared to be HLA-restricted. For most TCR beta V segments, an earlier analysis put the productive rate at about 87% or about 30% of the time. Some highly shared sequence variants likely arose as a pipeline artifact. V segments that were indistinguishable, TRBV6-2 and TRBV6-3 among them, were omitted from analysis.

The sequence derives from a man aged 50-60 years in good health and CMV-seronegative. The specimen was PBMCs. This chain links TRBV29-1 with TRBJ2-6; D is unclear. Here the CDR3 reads CSVQNSGANVLTF. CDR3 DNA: TGCAGCGTTCAGAACTCTGGGGCCAACGTCCTGACTTTC.